This TCR beta chain was found in a study of cytomegalovirus exposure and HLA in healthy donors. In the study overall: As released early, the data held 75 million to 90 million unique TCRs from HLA-typed donors.

Study findings and constraints: The number of N-insertions in an Asian-associated ancestry cluster was reportedly below the roughly 620-donor mean in a later analysis.

The CDR3 extends over 15 amino acids. Germline V gene sequence: CDR1 MGHRA, CDR2 YSYEKL. V was cut by 4 bases and J by 5 bases, with 17 bases left in between. About this clone itself: Antigen: not known.

The PCR employed 60 Vbeta primers together with 13 Jbeta primers. Here immunoSEQ multiplex PCR was the method, and the copy in TCRdb shows in-frame clones only, minus some. The sample includes 90,000 to 130,000 clones, around 74% of them seen just once. The chain recombines TRBV4-1 with TRBJ2-5, with a tentative D call TRBD2 (7 bases). The TCR sequence derives from a young man in good health and CMV-seropositive. The specimen was PBMCs. The CDR3 nucleotides are TGCGCCAGCAGCCTCTCGGGGGGCTCAGGGGAGACCCAGTACTTC. Its protein is CASSLSGGSGETQYF.